One and the same sample provided the 24 T cell receptor beta chains below, sequenced in a study of CD8 T cells in ankylosing spondylitis (TCRdb year 2017). Library preparation employed 5' RACE. The data were produced on an Illumina HiSeq 2500. TCRdb reanalyzed the raw reads on its own, using fastp at Q25 for trimming and MiXCR for clone calling, and kept in-frame beta chains. Every CDR3 protein is listed once, alongside the most common genes and DNA of its rows. This sample has 200,000 to 300,000 distinct CDR3 sequences in its table, and less than 10% of those were observed once. Clones ranked in the top ten supply about 6.5% of the sample. Material for sequencing was blood, either unsorted or a sorted T cell fraction (not recorded which). The receptors stem from a male donor with ankylosing spondylitis or in good health (not recorded which).

This clonotype was counted many times. V and J are TRBV5-1 and TRBJ2-7; D not certain. Trimming took 0 bases from V and 2 from J, leaving 9 bases between them. In germline, CDR1 is SGHRS, CDR2 YFSETQ. The CDR3 loop spans 14 amino acids. The CDR3 reads CASSLARGTYEQYF. DNA of the CDR3: TGCGCCAGCAGCTTGGCCAGAGGAACCTACGAGCAGTACTTC.

As to this clonotype: The germline gene is not matched at one end of the junction; a read error may be the cause. The rearrangement uses TRBV19 and TRBJ1-6; 7 bases line up with TRBD1. CDR3 length: 15 amino acids. From germline, CDR1 is LNHDA and CDR2 SQIVND (reference sequence). The CDR3 loop is CASSIPGQNNSPLLF. The DNA for the CDR3 is TGTGCCAGTAGTATTCCGGGACAGAATAATTCACCCCTCCTCTTT. The variable domain in full, with the rest retrieved from reference TRBV19 and TRBJ1-6, is DGGITQSPKYLFRKEGQNVTLSCEQNLNHDAMYWYRQDPGQGLRLIYYSQIVNDFQKGDIAEGYSVSREKKESFPLTVTSAQKNPTAFYLCASSIPGQNNSPLLFGNGTRLTVT.

There are many counts of this clonotype. The chain has TRBV7-9 and TRBJ1-1; D is ambiguous. The germline CDR1 and CDR2 sequences are SEHNR and FQNEAQ (reference sequence). Trimming took off 1 base at V and 5 bases at J, with 11 bases between the two ends. This CDR3 is built from 14 residues. The CDR3, as DNA: TGTGCCAGCAGCTTAGATTGGGGAGGTACTGAAGCTTTCTTT. Its translation is CASSLDWGGTEAFF.

This clonotype was recorded many times. V gene TRBV20-1 combines with J gene TRBJ2-7; possibly TRBD2 for D (6 bases). V was clipped by 1 base and J by 2 bases, with 9 bases between them. The CDR3 contains 13 residues. The germline gives CDR1 DFQATT, CDR2 SNEGSKA (reference sequence). The CDR3 loop reads CSARGRDPYEQYF. Written as DNA, the CDR3 is TGCAGTGCTAGAGGGCGGGACCCCTACGAGCAGTACTTC.

This clonotype appeared many times. V usage is TRBV7-2 and J usage is TRBJ2-1; possible D gene TRBD1, 6 bases. The CDR3 consists of 16 residues. CDR1 is SGHTA and CDR2 is FQGNSA in the germline V gene. The V end was cut by 4 bases, the J end by 7 bases, with 20 bases between. The CDR3: CASSSHYSPGANEQFF. The CDR3 bases are TGTGCCAGCAGCTCGCACTATAGCCCAGGGGCAAATGAGCAGTTCTTC. Variable domain in full (rest from reference TRBV7-2 and TRBJ2-1): GAGVSQSPSNKVTEKGKDVELRCDPISGHTALYWYRQSLGQGLEFLIYFQGNSAPDKSGLPSDRFSAERTGGSVSTLTIQRTQQEDSAVYLCASSSHYSPGANEQFFGPGTRLTVL.

V gene TRBV20-1 combines with J gene TRBJ1-1; no clear D. Trimming cost V 1 base and J 8 bases, with 8 bases left between them. The CDR3 loop spans 11 amino acids. Germline CDR1 DFQATT, CDR2 SNEGSKA (reference sequence). Here the CDR3 reads CSARVLGEAFF. The CDR3 coding sequence is TGCAGTGCTAGAGTGCTAGGAGAAGCTTTCTTT.

This clonotype was picked up many times. The chain joins TRBV11-2 to TRBJ2-7; D is ambiguous. Germline V gene data show CDR1 as SGHAT and CDR2 as FQNNGV. The ends were cut back, 5 bases at V and 2 bases at J, with 13 bases in the middle. The CDR3 is 14 residues long. CDR3 nucleotide sequence: TGTGCCAGCAGCCCTCTGGCCCCGGCCTACGAGCAGTACTTC. Encoded protein: CASSPLAPAYEQYF. Looking up the rest from reference TRBV11-2 and TRBJ2-7 gives the full variable domain: EAGVAQSPRYKIIEKRQSVAFWCNPISGHATLYWYQQILGQGPKLLIQFQNNGVVDDSQLPKDRFSAERLKGVDSTLKIQPAKLEDSAVYLCASSPLAPAYEQYFGPGTRLTVT.

This clonotype was recorded at least ten times. This sequence joins TRBV27 and TRBJ2-3; no reliable D call. The V end lost 5 bases, the J end lost 2 bases, and 11 bases lay between the germline ends. CDR1 is MNHEY, CDR2 SMNVEV, per germline (reference sequence). The CDR3 covers 14 residues. This CDR3 reads CASSRILSTDTQYF. The CDR3 DNA sequence: TGTGCCAGCAGTCGGATCCTTTCCACAGATACGCAGTATTTT.

This clonotype was counted only a few times. This sequence joins TRBV6-5 and TRBJ1-2, with TRBD1 matching over 7 bases. The CDR3 is 14 residues long. Germline trimming cut 3 bases from V and 8 bases from J; bases unmatched to any gene: 9. The V gene's germline CDR1 is MNHEY and CDR2 SVGAGI. Here the CDR3 DNA reads TGTGCCAGCAGTTATCGACAGGGAAGGGAAGGCTACACCTTC. It is translated as CASSYRQGREGYTF.

This clonotype was recorded once. This may arise from a read error, as a much more abundant clone is one base away. The chain recombines TRBV19 with TRBJ2-2; D gene uncertain. There are 14 residues in the CDR3. The V gene's germline CDR1 is LNHDA and CDR2 SQIVND (reference sequence). The CDR3 loop is CASSGQLNIGELFF. CDR3 nucleotide sequence: TGTGCCAGTAGTGGTCAACTGAACATCGGGGAGCTGTTTTTT.

Many counts were recorded for this clonotype. The genes are TRBV20-1 and TRBJ1-2; TRBD1 aligns across 7 bases. There are 14 residues in the CDR3. Losses at the gene ends were 2 bases for V and 3 bases for J; bases not matched to a gene: 6. CDR1 is DFQATT, CDR2 SNEGSKA, per germline (reference sequence). CDR3 in DNA: TGCAGTGCTAGAAGGGTCAGGGGGGACTATGGCTACACCTTC. Its protein is CSARRVRGDYGYTF.

This clonotype was recorded at least ten times. The chain recombines TRBV7-8 with TRBJ1-6, with 7 bases matching TRBD1. The CDR3 has 19 amino acids. V gave up 5 bases and J gave up 13 bases; unmatched junction bases: 26. Germline V CDR1 and CDR2: SGHVS, FQNEAQ. CDR3 nucleotide sequence: TGTGCCAGCAGCACGCATGGAATTCAAAGACAGGGACCCGATCGGCCCCTCCACTTT. It is translated as CASSTHGIQRQGPDRPLHF.

The sample holds many counts of this clonotype. The chain joins TRBV6-2 or TRBV6-3 to TRBJ2-7; maybe TRBD1 (5 bases). The V and J ends lost 0 bases and 3 bases respectively, with 15 bases between them. The CDR3 runs 16 residues. Germline CDR1 MNHEY, CDR2 SVGEGT. The CDR3 region has the DNA TGTGCCAGCAGTTACTCTTCCGCACAGGCAAGCTACGAGCAGTACTTC. Residues: CASSYSSAQASYEQYF.

This clonotype was counted ten times or more. The rearrangement joins TRBV4-3 to TRBJ1-5, with D possibly being TRBD1 (6 bases). The length of the CDR3 is 13 residues. The V gene lost 4 bases and the J gene lost 7 bases, with 11 bases spanning the gap. The germline V gene encodes CDR1 LGHNA and CDR2 YSLEER. CDR3 protein: CASSLRGQQPQHF. The CDR3 nucleotides are TGCGCCAGCAGCCTTAGAGGACAGCAGCCCCAGCATTTT.

This clonotype came up many times. The chain combines TRBV20-1 with TRBJ2-7, with D perhaps TRBD1 (5 bases). Looked up from germline, CDR1 is DFQATT and CDR2 is SNEGSKA (reference sequence). The length of the CDR3 is 11 residues. V gave up 3 bases and J gave up 4 bases, with 7 bases separating them. CDR3 coding DNA: TGCAGTGCTAGTGCAGGGTACGAGCAGTACTTC. Translating it yields CSASAGYEQYF.

This clonotype was detected many times. Mismatch with germline at one junction end may stem from a read error. CDR3 DNA sequence: TGTGCTAGCAGCTTACAGGGGAAGAATGAGCAGTTCTTC. Residues: CASSLQGKNEQFF. The chain employs TRBV7-7 and TRBJ2-1, with 7 bases that match TRBD1. Germline CDR1 is SSHAT and CDR2 is FNYEAQ (reference sequence). The CDR3 extends over 13 amino acids.

This clonotype came up many times. This chain joins TRBV5-1 and TRBJ2-3; D possibly uses TRBD1 or TRBD2 (6 bases each). Trimming took 4 bases from V and 3 from J, leaving 15 bases between them. CDR1 SGHRS and CDR2 YFSETQ come from the germline V gene. The CDR3 contains 15 residues. CDR3 nucleotides: TGCGCCAGCAGCCTGGAGGGGGACCCAACAGATACGCAGTATTTT. It is translated as CASSLEGDPTDTQYF.

This sequence joins TRBV5-1 and TRBJ1-1, with D possibly matching TRBD1 (6 bases). The germline V gene encodes CDR1 SGHRS and CDR2 YFSETQ. Trimming cost V 1 base and J 1 base, with 14 bases left between them. This CDR3 is 16 amino acids long. Here the CDR3 reads CASSLMGGLSNTEAFF. CDR3 in DNA: TGCGCCAGCAGCTTGATGGGGGGCTTATCGAACACTGAAGCTTTCTTT.

This clonotype was seen repeatedly, ten times or more. The chain joins TRBV20-1 to TRBJ2-1; D is unclear. The CDR3 sequence is 12 residues long. V lost 6 bases to trimming and J lost 9 bases, with 15 bases between them. The germline CDR1 and CDR2 sequences are DFQATT and SNEGSKA (reference sequence). CDR3 in amino acids: CSAEDRPAEQFF. CDR3 bases: TGCAGTGCCGAGGACCGCCCGGCTGAGCAGTTCTTC.

This clonotype was recorded at least ten times. The rearrangement links TRBV19 to TRBJ1-1; TRBD1 is a possible D gene (5 bases). V was shortened by 2 bases and J by 6 bases, with 13 bases between the two germline ends. Germline CDR1 is LNHDA and CDR2 is SQIVND (reference sequence). The CDR3 spans 14 residues. DNA of the CDR3: TGTGCCAGTAGTATAAGTCAGGGAGGCGCTGAAGCTTTCTTT. It codes for CASSISQGGAEAFF.

This clonotype showed up many times. The V gene is TRBV5-8, the J gene TRBJ2-3, with D maybe TRBD1 (6 bases). Germline V gene sequence: CDR1 SGHTS, CDR2 YDEGEE. The CDR3 consists of 14 residues. Trimming shortened V by 3 bases and J by 5 bases, and 13 bases separated the two germline ends. The CDR3 DNA follows: TGTGCCAGCAGCTCAAAAACAGGGAGAGATACGCAGTATTTT. It specifies CASSSKTGRDTQYF.

In its sample, this clonotype was seen a few times. The chain uses TRBV29-1 and TRBJ2-7; 10 nucleotides match TRBD1. The V gene's germline CDR1 is SQVTM and CDR2 ANQGSEA. This CDR3 spans 13 amino acids. With 4 bases clipped from V and 4 bases from J, the junction kept 4 bases outside the gene matches. CDR3 in DNA: TGCAGCGTTGGAGGACAGGGGGGGTACGAGCAGTACTTC. It encodes CSVGGQGGYEQYF.

This clonotype showed up just a few times. V and J are TRBV20-1 and TRBJ2-5; no clear D gene. Germline assignment: CDR1 DFQATT and CDR2 SNEGSKA (reference sequence). V dropped 0 bases and J dropped 5 bases, with 10 bases sitting between them. The CDR3 is 13 residues long. CDR3 DNA: TGCAGTGCTAGAGATGCTCAAGGGGAGACCCAGTACTTC. It is translated as CSARDAQGETQYF.

The chain uses TRBV7-2 and TRBJ1-2; 8 bases fit TRBD1. CDR1 and CDR2 from the germline V gene are SGHTA and FQGNSA. J was trimmed by 6 bases and V by 5 bases; bases with no gene match: 11. The CDR3 consists of 15 residues. This CDR3 is CASSPGTGGAHGYTF. The DNA for the CDR3 is TGTGCCAGCAGCCCGGGGACAGGAGGGGCCCATGGCTACACCTTC.